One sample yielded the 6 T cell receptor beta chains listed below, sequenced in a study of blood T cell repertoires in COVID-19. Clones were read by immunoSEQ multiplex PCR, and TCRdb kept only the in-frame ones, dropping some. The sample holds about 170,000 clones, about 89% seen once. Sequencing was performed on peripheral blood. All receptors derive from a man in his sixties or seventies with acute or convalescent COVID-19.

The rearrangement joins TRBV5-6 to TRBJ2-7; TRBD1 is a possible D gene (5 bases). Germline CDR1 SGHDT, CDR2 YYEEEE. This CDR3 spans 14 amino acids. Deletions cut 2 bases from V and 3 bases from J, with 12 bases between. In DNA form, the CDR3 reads TGTGCCAGCAGCTTCTCACAGGAATACTACGAGCAGTACTTC. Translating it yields CASSFSQEYYEQYF.

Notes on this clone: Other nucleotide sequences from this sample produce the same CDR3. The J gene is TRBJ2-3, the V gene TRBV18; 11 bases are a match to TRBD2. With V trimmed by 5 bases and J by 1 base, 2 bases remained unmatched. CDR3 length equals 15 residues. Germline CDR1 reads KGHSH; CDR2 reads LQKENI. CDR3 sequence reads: CASSLGLAGTDTQYF. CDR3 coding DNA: TGTGCCAGCTCATTGGGACTAGCGGGCACAGATACGCAGTATTTT.

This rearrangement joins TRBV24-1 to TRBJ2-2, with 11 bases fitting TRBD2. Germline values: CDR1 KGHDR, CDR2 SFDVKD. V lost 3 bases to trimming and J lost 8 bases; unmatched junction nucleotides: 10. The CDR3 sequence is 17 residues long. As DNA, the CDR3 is TGTGCCACCAGTGATGCTAGCGGGGGGAAAATTTCTGGGGAGCTGTTTTTT. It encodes CATSDASGGKISGELFF.

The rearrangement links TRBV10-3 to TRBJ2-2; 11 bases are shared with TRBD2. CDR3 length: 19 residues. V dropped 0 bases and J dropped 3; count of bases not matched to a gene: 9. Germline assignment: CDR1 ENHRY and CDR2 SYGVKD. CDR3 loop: CAISESLAGGPRDTGELFF. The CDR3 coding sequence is TGTGCCATCAGTGAGTCTCTAGCGGGGGGACCGAGAGACACCGGGGAGCTGTTTTTT.

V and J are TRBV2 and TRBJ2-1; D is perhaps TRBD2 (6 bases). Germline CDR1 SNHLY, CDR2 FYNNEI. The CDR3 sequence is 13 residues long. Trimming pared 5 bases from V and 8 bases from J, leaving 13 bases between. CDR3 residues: CASSSDSGDEQFF. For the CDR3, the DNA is TGTGCCAGCAGTTCCGACTCGGGGGATGAGCAGTTCTTC.

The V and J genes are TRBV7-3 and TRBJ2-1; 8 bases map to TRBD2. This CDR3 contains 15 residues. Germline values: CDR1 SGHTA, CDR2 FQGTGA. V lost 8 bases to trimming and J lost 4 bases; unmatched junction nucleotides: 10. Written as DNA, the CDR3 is TGTGCCAGCCGGCCAAGCGGGGGAACTTACAATGAGCAGTTCTTC. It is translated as CASRPSGGTYNEQFF.